A single sample gave rise to the 28 T cell receptor beta chains below, sequenced in a study of blood T cell repertoires in COVID-19. Sequenced by immunoSEQ multiplex PCR; TCRdb stores in-frame clones only, minus some. The table has 200,000 to 300,000 clones, 75% to 90% seen once. Sequenced sample: peripheral blood. These receptors all come from a woman in her thirties who had recovered from COVID-19.

The CDR3 loop reads CASRGGQGDTEAFF. DNA for the CDR3: TGTGCCAGCAGGGGGGGACAGGGTGACACTGAAGCTTTCTTT. The genes are TRBV28 and TRBJ1-1; 9 bases agree with TRBD1. J was trimmed by 3 bases and V by 6 bases; bases with no gene match: 5. Per germline, CDR1 MDHEN and CDR2 SYDVKM. CDR3 length: 14 amino acids.

The rearrangement joins TRBV7-9 to TRBJ2-5, with D perhaps matching TRBD1 (5 bases). This CDR3 has 16 residues. The V end was cut by 2 bases, the J end by 0 bases, with 13 bases between. The germline V gene has CDR1 SEHNR and CDR2 FQNEAQ (reference sequence). For the CDR3, the DNA is TGTGCCAGCAGCTTATTAGCTACAGGCAACCAAGAGACCCAGTACTTC. Protein product: CASSLLATGNQETQYF.

The genes are TRBV5-1 and TRBJ2-3; D is possibly TRBD1 (5 bases). The CDR3 sequence is 14 residues long. The V gene lost 2 bases and the J gene lost 6 bases, with 13 bases spanning the gap. Germline lookup yields CDR1 SGHRS and CDR2 YFSETQ. Here the CDR3 reads CASSFDQGWDTQYF. The CDR3 DNA follows: TGCGCCAGCAGCTTCGATCAGGGTTGGGATACGCAGTATTTT.

The chain joins TRBV3-1 (or the pseudogene TRBV3-2) to TRBJ1-2; weak D call: TRBD1 (5 bases). CDR3 length equals 16 residues. CDR1 is LGHDT, CDR2 YNNKEL, per germline (reference sequence). Trimming pared 4 bases from V and 4 bases from J, leaving 19 bases between. The CDR3 is CASSLEGRQGRYGYTF. CDR3 DNA: TGTGCCAGCAGCCTAGAAGGGCGGCAGGGCCGCTATGGCTACACCTTC.

This clone showed up just once. This chain's CDR3 is CASSYKGQGTDTQYF. CDR3 bases: TGTGCCAGCAGTTACAAAGGACAGGGCACAGATACGCAGTATTTT. The chain uses TRBV6-6 and TRBJ2-3, with 7 bases lining up with TRBD1. V lost 2 bases to trimming and J lost 1 base; unmatched junction nucleotides: 3. The CDR3 is 15 residues long. The germline V gene has CDR1 MNHNY and CDR2 SVGAGI (reference sequence).

The chain has TRBV7-2 and TRBJ2-7, with 13 bases identical to TRBD2. V was clipped by 8 bases and J by 2 bases; unmatched bases: 3. The CDR3 covers 14 residues. Germline assignment: CDR1 SGHTA and CDR2 FQGNSA. The CDR3 here is CASHGTSGTYEQYF. The CDR3 coding sequence is TGTGCCAGCCACGGGACTAGCGGGACCTACGAGCAGTACTTC.

V gene TRBV20-1 combines with J gene TRBJ1-4; D gene uncertain. Germline V gives CDR1 DFQATT, CDR2 SNEGSKA (reference sequence). The CDR3 covers 13 residues. V was pared by 3 bases and J by 3 bases, with 8 bases between. The CDR3 region has the DNA TGCAGTGCTAGTCGACAAGCTAATGAAAAACTGTTTTTT. Translated: CSASRQANEKLFF.

The chain couples TRBV24-1 to TRBJ2-3, with 8 bases that match TRBD1. The V gene end was trimmed by 3 bases and the J gene end by 3 bases; junction bases not matched to a gene: 7. CDR1 is KGHDR and CDR2 is SFDVKD in the germline V gene. The CDR3 covers 16 residues. For the CDR3, the DNA is TGTGCCACCAGTGATCCACAGGGGGTTGGTACAGATACGCAGTATTTT. Its protein is CATSDPQGVGTDTQYF.

This sequence joins TRBV7-7 and TRBJ2-5; the match to TRBD2 covers 7 bases. V shed 4 bases and J 4 bases; nucleotides not matched to a gene: 6. Germline CDR1 is SSHAT and CDR2 is FNYEAQ (reference sequence). This CDR3 comprises 14 residues. The DNA of the CDR3 is TGTGCCAGCAGCTCCCGACTAGCCGGAGAGACCCAGTACTTC. Its translation is CASSSRLAGETQYF.

V gene TRBV6-5 combines with J gene TRBJ2-7; possible D gene TRBD1, 5 bases. Trimming took off 2 bases at V and 4 bases at J, with 18 bases between the two ends. The CDR3 length is 16 residues. Germline V gene lookup returns CDR1 MNHEY and CDR2 SVGAGI. DNA for the CDR3: TGTGCCAGCAGTTACACGTTAGACAGTCACCCTTACGAGCAGTACTTC. Translated, it gives CASSYTLDSHPYEQYF.

This chain uses TRBV7-2 with TRBJ2-7, with 7 bases identical to TRBD2. Germline V gene lookup returns CDR1 SGHTA and CDR2 FQGNSA. V shed 1 base and J 3 bases; nucleotides not matched to a gene: 15. The CDR3 is made up of 18 amino acids. The chain's CDR3 is CASSLDTLRGSQIYEQYF. The CDR3 DNA reads as TGTGCCAGCAGCTTAGATACTTTGCGGGGGAGCCAAATCTACGAGCAGTACTTC.

V is TRBV19 and J is TRBJ1-3; D gene ambiguous. This CDR3 contains 14 residues. Looked up from germline, CDR1 is LNHDA and CDR2 is SQIVND (reference sequence). V lost 6 bases and J 4 bases, leaving 13 bases between the germline ends. In DNA form, the CDR3 reads TGTGCCAGTAGCATGAGTACCGCGGGAAACACCATATATTTT. Residues: CASSMSTAGNTIYF.

This rearrangement joins TRBV19 to TRBJ2-3, with TRBD1 matching over 7 bases. The CDR3 sequence is 15 residues long. The germline CDR1 and CDR2 sequences are LNHDA and SQIVND (reference sequence). With 5 bases clipped from V and 2 bases from J, the junction kept 7 bases outside the gene matches. The CDR3 protein is CASSSGTALTDTQYF. The CDR3, as DNA: TGTGCCAGTAGTTCCGGGACAGCTCTCACAGATACGCAGTATTTT.

The rearrangement links TRBV5-6 to TRBJ2-1, with 7 nucleotides matching TRBD1. Unmatched junction bases numbered 14, after V lost 1 base and J lost 7 bases. The germline CDR1 and CDR2 sequences are SGHDT and YYEEEE. The CDR3 has 17 residues. Here the CDR3 DNA reads TGTGCCAGCAGCTTGAGTCAAACTAGGGGGCTGGGGAATGAGCAGTTCTTC. Its translation: CASSLSQTRGLGNEQFF.

The rearrangement uses TRBV20-1 and TRBJ2-7; 7 bases are a match to TRBD1. CDR1 is DFQATT, CDR2 SNEGSKA, per germline (reference sequence). The length of the CDR3 is 11 residues. Unmatched junction bases numbered 6, after V lost 7 bases and J lost 6 bases. This CDR3 reads CSVATGSEQYF. In DNA, the CDR3 is TGCAGTGTCGCGACAGGGAGCGAGCAGTACTTC.

DNA for the CDR3: TGTGCCAGCAGCGTAGTCCCGGGACAGATCTCTGGAAACACCATATATTTT. As protein: CASSVVPGQISGNTIYF. The chain combines TRBV9 with TRBJ1-3; 7 nucleotides agree with TRBD1. The germline CDR1 and CDR2 sequences are SGDLS and YYNGEE. With V trimmed by 0 bases and J by 0 bases, 6 bases remained unmatched. The CDR3 loop spans 17 amino acids.

This clone was counted only a few times. This chain connects TRBV9 to TRBJ2-7; D possibly corresponds to TRBD1 (5 bases). Trimming took 0 bases from V and 0 from J, leaving 7 bases between them. The CDR3 has 14 residues. In germline, CDR1 is SGDLS, CDR2 YYNGEE. The chain's CDR3 is CASSVEGFSYEQYF. The CDR3 nucleotides are TGTGCCAGCAGCGTAGAGGGGTTCTCCTACGAGCAGTACTTC.

The chain joins TRBV30 to TRBJ1-2; D may be TRBD1 (5 bases). Looked up from germline, CDR1 is GTSNPN and CDR2 is SVGIG (reference sequence). The CDR3 is made up of 12 amino acids. V gave up 4 bases and J gave up 2 bases, with 8 bases separating them. CDR3 sequence reads: CAWIRGNYGYTF. The CDR3 DNA follows: TGTGCCTGGATTCGGGGGAACTATGGCTACACCTTC.

The genes are TRBV5-4 and TRBJ1-4; TRBD1 matches 7 bases. The CDR3 covers 14 residues. The germline V gene encodes CDR1 SGHNT and CDR2 YYREEE (reference sequence). The junction had 8 bases not matched to a gene; V was cut back by 4 bases and J by 8 bases. The CDR3 is CASSDRDRYEKLFF. CDR3 DNA: TGTGCCAGCAGCGACCGGGACAGATACGAAAAACTGTTTTTT.

The chain employs TRBV7-6 and TRBJ2-3; D might be TRBD2 (6 bases). CDR3 size: 16 residues. V was pared by 2 bases and J by 6 bases, with 18 bases between. Looked up from germline, CDR1 is SGHVS and CDR2 is FNYEAQ. The CDR3 DNA reads as TGTGCCAGCAGCTTATTGTCTCGGGGGTCCCCCGATACGCAGTATTTT. As protein: CASSLLSRGSPDTQYF.

The V and J genes are TRBV29-1 and TRBJ1-1; no clear D. CDR3 length equals 10 residues. Germline assignment: CDR1 SQVTM and CDR2 ANQGSEA. The CDR3 region is CTTANTEAFF. In nucleotides, the CDR3 is TGCACAACAGCGAACACTGAAGCTTTCTTT.

V is TRBV5-1 and J is TRBJ2-1; 9 bases are a match to TRBD1. Trimming at V came to 3 bases and at J to 0 bases, leaving 16 bases not matched to a gene. CDR1 is SGHRS, CDR2 YFSETQ, per germline. There are 20 residues in the CDR3. CDR3 loop: CASSWAANRGPASSYNEQFF. The CDR3 DNA sequence: TGCGCCAGCAGCTGGGCGGCAAACAGGGGGCCTGCAAGCTCCTACAATGAGCAGTTCTTC. The full variable domain, in which reference TRBV5-1 and TRBJ2-1 provide the parts outside the CDR3, is KAGVTQTPRYLIKTRGQQVTLSCSPISGHRSVSWYQQTPGQGLQFLFEYFSETQRNKGNFPGRFSGRQFSNSRSEMNVSTLELGDSALYLCASSWAANRGPASSYNEQFFGPGTRLTVL.

The chain recombines TRBV11-2 with TRBJ2-7; a possible D gene is TRBD2 (6 bases). V gave up 4 bases and J gave up 6 bases, with 13 bases separating them. The CDR3 extends over 13 amino acids. Looked up from germline, CDR1 is SGHAT and CDR2 is FQNNGV. In DNA form, the CDR3 reads TGTGCCAGCAGCTACGGGGGTGGGGGCGAGCAGTACTTC. Amino acid sequence: CASSYGGGGEQYF.

CDR3 amino acids: CASSRSYGYTF. The DNA for the CDR3 is TGTGCCAGCAGCCGCAGCTATGGCTACACCTTC. This chain joins TRBV3-1 (or the pseudogene TRBV3-2) and TRBJ1-2; D uncertain. Germline V gives CDR1 LGHDT, CDR2 YNNKEL (reference sequence). The V gene lost 4 bases and the J gene lost 4 bases, with 4 bases spanning the gap. The CDR3 is made up of 11 amino acids.

This clone was counted a single time. DNA for the CDR3: TGCGCCAGCAGCCCTGCCAGGAACTATGGCTACACCTTC. Protein product: CASSPARNYGYTF. The chain joins TRBV5-1 to TRBJ1-2; D not resolved. The CDR3 is 13 residues long. Germline lookup yields CDR1 SGHRS and CDR2 YFSETQ. Trimming removed 4 bases from V and 2 bases from J, with 9 bases in between.

The chain is built from TRBV5-1 and TRBJ2-7; D remains unclear. The CDR3 contains 15 residues. V lost 0 bases and J 2 bases, leaving 12 bases between the germline ends. The germline CDR1 and CDR2 sequences are SGHRS and YFSETQ. CDR3 nucleotide sequence: TGCGCCAGCAGCTTGGCCTTGGGCAGTACCTACGAGCAGTACTTC. It translates to CASSLALGSTYEQYF.

The rearrangement links TRBV6-1 to TRBJ2-3; 11 bases map to TRBD2. Germline CDR1 and CDR2: MNHNS and SASEGT. The CDR3 extends over 15 amino acids. V lost 2 bases to trimming and J lost 3 bases; unmatched junction nucleotides: 1. The CDR3 DNA is TGTGCCAGCAGTGAAATAGCGGGGGGGACAGATACGCAGTATTTT. It translates to CASSEIAGGTDTQYF.

The CDR3 here is CATANWVDGGLNIQYF. The CDR3 nucleotides are TGTGCCACCGCAAACTGGGTGGATGGGGGGTTGAACATTCAGTACTTC. V and J are TRBV15 and TRBJ2-4, with D perhaps matching TRBD2 (6 bases). CDR3 length: 16 residues. Between the trimmed V and J ends, which lost 8 bases and 7 bases, there was a span of 24 bases. From germline, CDR1 is LNHNV and CDR2 YYDKDF (reference sequence).